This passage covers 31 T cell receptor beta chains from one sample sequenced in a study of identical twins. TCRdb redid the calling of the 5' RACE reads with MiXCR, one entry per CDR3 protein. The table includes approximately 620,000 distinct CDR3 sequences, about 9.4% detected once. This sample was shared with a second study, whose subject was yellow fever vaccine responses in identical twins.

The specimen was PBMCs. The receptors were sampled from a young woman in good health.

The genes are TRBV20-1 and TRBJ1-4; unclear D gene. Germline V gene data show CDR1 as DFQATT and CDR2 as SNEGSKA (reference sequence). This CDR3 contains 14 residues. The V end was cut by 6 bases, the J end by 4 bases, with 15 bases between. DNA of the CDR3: TGCAGTGCCCTAGAAGGCAGTTTTAATGAAAAACTGTTTTTT. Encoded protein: CSALEGSFNEKLFF.

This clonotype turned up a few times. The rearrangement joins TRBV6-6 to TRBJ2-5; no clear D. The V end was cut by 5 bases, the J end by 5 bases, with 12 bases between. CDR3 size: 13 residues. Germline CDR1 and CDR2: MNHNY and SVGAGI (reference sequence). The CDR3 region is CASSAYGEETQYF. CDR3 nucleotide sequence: TGTGCCAGCAGTGCCTATGGCGAGGAGACCCAGTACTTC.

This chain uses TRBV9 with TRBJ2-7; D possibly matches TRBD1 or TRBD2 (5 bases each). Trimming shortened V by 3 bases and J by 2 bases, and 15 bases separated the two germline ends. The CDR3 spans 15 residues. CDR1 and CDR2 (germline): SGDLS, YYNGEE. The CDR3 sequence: CASSDGRDPTYEQYF. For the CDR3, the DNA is TGTGCCAGCAGCGATGGCAGGGACCCAACCTACGAGCAGTACTTC.

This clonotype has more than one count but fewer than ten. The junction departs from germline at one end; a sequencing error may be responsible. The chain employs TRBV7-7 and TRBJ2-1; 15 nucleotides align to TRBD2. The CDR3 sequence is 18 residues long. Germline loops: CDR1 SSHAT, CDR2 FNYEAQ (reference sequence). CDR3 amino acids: CASSLRTSGGAFGNEQFF. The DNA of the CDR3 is TGTGCTAGCAGCTTAAGGACTAGCGGGGGGGCCTTTGGGAATGAGCAGTTCTTC.

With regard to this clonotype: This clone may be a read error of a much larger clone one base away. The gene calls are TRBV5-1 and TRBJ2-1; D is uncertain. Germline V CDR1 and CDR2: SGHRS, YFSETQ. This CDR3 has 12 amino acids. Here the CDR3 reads CAISLEFNEQFF. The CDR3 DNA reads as TGCGCCATCAGCTTGGAATTTAATGAGCAGTTCTTC.

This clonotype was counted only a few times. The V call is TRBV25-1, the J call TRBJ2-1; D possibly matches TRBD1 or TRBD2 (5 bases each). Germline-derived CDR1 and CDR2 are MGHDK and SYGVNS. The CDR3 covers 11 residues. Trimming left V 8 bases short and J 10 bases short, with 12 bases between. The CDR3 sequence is CASGTRGEQFF. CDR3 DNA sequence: TGTGCCAGCGGGACCCGAGGGGAGCAGTTCTTC.

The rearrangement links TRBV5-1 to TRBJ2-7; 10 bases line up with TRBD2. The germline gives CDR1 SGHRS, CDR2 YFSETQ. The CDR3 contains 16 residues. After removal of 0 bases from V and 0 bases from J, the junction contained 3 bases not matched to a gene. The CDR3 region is CASSLGPSGGSYEQYF. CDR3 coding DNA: TGCGCCAGCAGCTTGGGGCCTAGCGGGGGCTCCTACGAGCAGTACTTC. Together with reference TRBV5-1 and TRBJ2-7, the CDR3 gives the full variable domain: KAGVTQTPRYLIKTRGQQVTLSCSPISGHRSVSWYQQTPGQGLQFLFEYFSETQRNKGNFPGRFSGRQFSNSRSEMNVSTLELGDSALYLCASSLGPSGGSYEQYFGPGTRLTVT.

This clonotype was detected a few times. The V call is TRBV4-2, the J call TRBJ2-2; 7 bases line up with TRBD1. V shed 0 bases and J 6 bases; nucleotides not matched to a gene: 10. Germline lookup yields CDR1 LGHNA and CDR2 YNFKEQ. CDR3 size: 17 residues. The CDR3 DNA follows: TGTGCCAGCAGCCAAGATCCGCCAGGGGGAATGGCCGGGGAGCTGTTTTTT. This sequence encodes CASSQDPPGGMAGELFF.

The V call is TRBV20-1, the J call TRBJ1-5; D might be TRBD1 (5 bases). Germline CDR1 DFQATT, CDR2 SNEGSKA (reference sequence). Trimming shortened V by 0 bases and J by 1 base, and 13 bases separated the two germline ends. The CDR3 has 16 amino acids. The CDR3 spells CSARDRFRASNQPQHF. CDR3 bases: TGCAGTGCTAGAGATCGATTCAGGGCCAGCAATCAGCCCCAGCATTTT.

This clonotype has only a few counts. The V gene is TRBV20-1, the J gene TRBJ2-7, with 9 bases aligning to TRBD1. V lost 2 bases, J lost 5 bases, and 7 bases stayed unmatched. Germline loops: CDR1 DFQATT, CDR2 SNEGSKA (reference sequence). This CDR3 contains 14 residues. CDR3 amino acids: CSARTDRGFNEQYF. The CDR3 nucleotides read TGCAGTGCTAGAACGGACAGGGGTTTCAACGAGCAGTACTTC.

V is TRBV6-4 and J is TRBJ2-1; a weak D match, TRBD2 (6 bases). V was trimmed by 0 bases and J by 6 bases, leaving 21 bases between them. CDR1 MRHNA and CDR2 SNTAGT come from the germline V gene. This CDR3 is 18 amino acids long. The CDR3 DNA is TGTGCCAGCAGTGACTCGAGAGGTGGAGGGGTTACTAGCAATGAGCAGTTCTTC. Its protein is CASSDSRGGGVTSNEQFF.

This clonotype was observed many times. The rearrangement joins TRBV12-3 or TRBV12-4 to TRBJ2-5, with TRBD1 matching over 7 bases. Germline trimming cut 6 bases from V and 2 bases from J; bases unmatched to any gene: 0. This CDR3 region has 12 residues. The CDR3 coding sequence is TGTGCCAGCAGGGGACAGCAAGAGACCCAGTACTTC. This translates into CASRGQQETQYF.

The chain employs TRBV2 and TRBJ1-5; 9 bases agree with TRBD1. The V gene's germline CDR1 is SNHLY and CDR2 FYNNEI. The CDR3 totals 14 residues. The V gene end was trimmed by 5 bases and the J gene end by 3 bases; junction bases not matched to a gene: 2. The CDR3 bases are TGTGCCAGCAGTTGGGACAGGGCCAATCAGCCCCAGCATTTT. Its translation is CASSWDRANQPQHF.

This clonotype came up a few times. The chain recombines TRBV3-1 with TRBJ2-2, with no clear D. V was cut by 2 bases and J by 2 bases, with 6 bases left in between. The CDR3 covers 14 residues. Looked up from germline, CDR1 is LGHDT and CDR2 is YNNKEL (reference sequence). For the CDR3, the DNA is TGTGCCAGCAGCCAACAGGTTAACACCGGGGAGCTGTTTTTT. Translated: CASSQQVNTGELFF.

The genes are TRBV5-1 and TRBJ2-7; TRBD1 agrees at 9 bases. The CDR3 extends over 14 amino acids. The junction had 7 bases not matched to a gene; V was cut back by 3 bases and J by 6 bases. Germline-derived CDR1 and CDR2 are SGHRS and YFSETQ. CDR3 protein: CASSSTGQGGEQYF. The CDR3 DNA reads TGCGCCAGCAGCTCTACGGGACAGGGAGGCGAGCAGTACTTC.

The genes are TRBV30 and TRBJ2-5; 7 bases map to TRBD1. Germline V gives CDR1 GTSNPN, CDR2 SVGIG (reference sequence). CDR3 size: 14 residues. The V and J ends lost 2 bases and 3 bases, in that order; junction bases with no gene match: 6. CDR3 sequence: CAWSLTGTEETQYF. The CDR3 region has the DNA TGTGCCTGGAGTCTTACCGGGACAGAAGAGACCCAGTACTTC.

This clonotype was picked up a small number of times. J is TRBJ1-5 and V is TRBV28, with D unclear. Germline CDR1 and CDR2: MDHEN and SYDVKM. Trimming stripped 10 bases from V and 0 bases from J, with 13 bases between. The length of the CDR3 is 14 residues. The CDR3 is CATRRMDSNQPQHF. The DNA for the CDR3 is TGTGCCACCAGGAGGATGGATAGCAATCAGCCCCAGCATTTT.

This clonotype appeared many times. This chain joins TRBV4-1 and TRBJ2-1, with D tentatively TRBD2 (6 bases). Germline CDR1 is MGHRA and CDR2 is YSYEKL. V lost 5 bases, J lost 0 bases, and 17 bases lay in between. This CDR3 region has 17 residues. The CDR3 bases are TGCGCCAGCAGCAACGACGGTAGCGGTTACTCCTACAATGAGCAGTTCTTC. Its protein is CASSNDGSGYSYNEQFF.

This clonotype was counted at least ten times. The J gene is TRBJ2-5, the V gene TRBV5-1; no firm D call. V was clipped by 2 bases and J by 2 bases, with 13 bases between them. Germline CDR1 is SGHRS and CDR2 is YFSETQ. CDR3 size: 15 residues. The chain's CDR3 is CASSFRVQAQETQYF. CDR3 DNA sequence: TGCGCCAGCAGCTTTAGGGTGCAGGCTCAAGAGACCCAGTACTTC.

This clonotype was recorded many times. CDR3 DNA: TGTGCCAGCAGCCCAGAGGAGCAGTTCTTC. The encoded protein is CASSPEEQFF. The V and J genes are TRBV9 and TRBJ2-1; D is unclear. This CDR3 region has 10 residues. V was clipped by 4 bases and J by 10 bases, with 6 bases between them. Looked up from germline, CDR1 is SGDLS and CDR2 is YYNGEE.

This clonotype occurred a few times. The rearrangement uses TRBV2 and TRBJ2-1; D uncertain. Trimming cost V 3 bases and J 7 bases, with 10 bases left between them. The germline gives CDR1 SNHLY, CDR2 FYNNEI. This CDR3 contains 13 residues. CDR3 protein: CASSERLGNEQFF. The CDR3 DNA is TGTGCCAGCAGTGAGAGGCTAGGGAATGAGCAGTTCTTC. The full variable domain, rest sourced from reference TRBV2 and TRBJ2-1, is EPEVTQTPSHQVTQMGQEVILRCVPISNHLYFYWYRQILGQKVEFLVSFYNNEISEKSEIFDDQFSVERPDGSNFTLKIRSTKLEDSAMYFCASSERLGNEQFFGPGTRLTVL.

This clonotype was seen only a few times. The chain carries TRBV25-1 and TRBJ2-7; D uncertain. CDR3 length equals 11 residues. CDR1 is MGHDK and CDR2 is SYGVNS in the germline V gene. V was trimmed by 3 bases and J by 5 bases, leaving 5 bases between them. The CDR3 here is CASSDRNEQYF. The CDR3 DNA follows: TGTGCCAGCAGTGATCGGAACGAGCAGTACTTC.

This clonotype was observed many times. CDR3 protein: CSARGRGTDTQYF. CDR3 sequence (DNA): TGCAGTGCTAGAGGCAGGGGAACAGATACGCAGTATTTT. The J gene is TRBJ2-3, the V gene TRBV20-1; TRBD1 is a possible D gene (6 bases). With 1 base removed from V and 3 bases from J, the gap between germline ends came to 8 bases. Germline V lookup: CDR1 DFQATT, CDR2 SNEGSKA (reference sequence). CDR3 length: 13 residues.

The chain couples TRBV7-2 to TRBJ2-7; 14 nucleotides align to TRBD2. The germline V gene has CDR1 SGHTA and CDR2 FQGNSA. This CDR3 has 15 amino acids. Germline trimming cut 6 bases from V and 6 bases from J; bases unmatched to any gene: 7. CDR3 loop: CASSSGLAGVGEQYF. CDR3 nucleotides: TGTGCCAGCAGTTCGGGACTAGCGGGAGTAGGCGAGCAGTACTTC.

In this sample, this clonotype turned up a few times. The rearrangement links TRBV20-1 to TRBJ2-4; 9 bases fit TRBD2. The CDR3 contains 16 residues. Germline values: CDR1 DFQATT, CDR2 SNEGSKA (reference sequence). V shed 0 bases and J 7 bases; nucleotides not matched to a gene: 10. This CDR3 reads CSAREGGGAWGNIQYF. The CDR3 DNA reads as TGCAGTGCTAGAGAAGGCGGGGGGGCCTGGGGTAACATTCAGTACTTC.

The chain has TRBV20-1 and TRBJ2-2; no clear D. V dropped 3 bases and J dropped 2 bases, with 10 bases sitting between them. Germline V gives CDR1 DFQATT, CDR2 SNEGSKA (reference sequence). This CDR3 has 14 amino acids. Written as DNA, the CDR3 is TGCAGTGCTAGTCCTGGCATAAACACCGGGGAGCTGTTTTTT. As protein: CSASPGINTGELFF.

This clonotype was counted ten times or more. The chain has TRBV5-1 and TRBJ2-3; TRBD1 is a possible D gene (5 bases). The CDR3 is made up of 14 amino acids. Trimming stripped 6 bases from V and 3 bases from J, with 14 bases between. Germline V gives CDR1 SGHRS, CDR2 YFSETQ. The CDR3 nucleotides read TGCGCCAGCACCCAAAACAGGAAAACAGATACGCAGTATTTT. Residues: CASTQNRKTDTQYF. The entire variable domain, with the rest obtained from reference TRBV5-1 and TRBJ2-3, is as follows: KAGVTQTPRYLIKTRGQQVTLSCSPISGHRSVSWYQQTPGQGLQFLFEYFSETQRNKGNFPGRFSGRQFSNSRSEMNVSTLELGDSALYLCASTQNRKTDTQYFGPGTRLTVL.

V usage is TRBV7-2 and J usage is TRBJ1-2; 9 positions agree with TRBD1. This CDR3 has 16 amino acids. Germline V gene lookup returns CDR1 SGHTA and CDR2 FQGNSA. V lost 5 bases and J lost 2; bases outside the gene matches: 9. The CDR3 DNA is TGTGCCAGCAGCCCCGGGACAGGGCGAACGAACTATGGCTACACCTTC. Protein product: CASSPGTGRTNYGYTF.

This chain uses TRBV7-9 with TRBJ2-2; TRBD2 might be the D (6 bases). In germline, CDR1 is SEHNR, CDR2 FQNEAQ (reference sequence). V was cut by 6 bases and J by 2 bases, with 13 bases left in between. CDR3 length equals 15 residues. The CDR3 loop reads CASRRLVLNTGELFF. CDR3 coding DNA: TGTGCCAGCAGACGACTAGTCCTAAACACCGGGGAGCTGTTTTTT.

CDR3 DNA sequence: TGCGCCAGCAGGGAACCGGGACAGCAAGAGACCCAGTACTTC. Translated, it gives CASREPGQQETQYF. The gene calls are TRBV5-1 and TRBJ2-5; TRBD1 aligns across 7 bases. Germline V gene data show CDR1 as SGHRS and CDR2 as YFSETQ. CDR3 length: 14 residues. Germline trimming cut 5 bases from V and 2 bases from J; bases unmatched to any gene: 6.

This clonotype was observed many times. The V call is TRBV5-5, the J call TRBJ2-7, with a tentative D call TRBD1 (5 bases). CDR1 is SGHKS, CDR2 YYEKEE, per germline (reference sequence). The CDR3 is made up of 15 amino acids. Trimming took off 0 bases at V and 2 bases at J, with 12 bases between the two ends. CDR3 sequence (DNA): TGTGCCAGCAGCTTGGAAACAGGACGAACCTACGAGCAGTACTTC. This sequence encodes CASSLETGRTYEQYF.